The clone carrying this T cell receptor (beta chain) appeared many times. Library construction for TCR beta used iRepertoire HTBI primers and Arm-PCR of CDR3 regions. TCRdb independently ran MiXCR on the multiplex PCR reads; one entry per CDR3 protein. The table includes some 220,000 distinct CDR3 sequences, roughly 20% detected once. This entry belongs to a study of regulatory T cells in long-lasting Graves disease. Time point reported: newly diagnosed GD, antithyroid drugs for less than 3 months. Researchers made the TCR library from RNA that was extracted from PBMCs. This sample also appeared in a second study, on T cells in Graves' hyperthyroidism and ophthalmopathy. From that paper: Researchers ran a first-round RT-PCR on the TCR CDR3 using the HTBI primer set.

The clonotype was recovered from a woman aged 25-40 years with Graves disease. Source: peripheral blood mononuclear cells (PBMCs), taken at new diagnosis, from a patient treated with antithyroid drugs.

CDR3: CASSQPVPSGNTIYF. The CDR3 region has the DNA TGTGCCAGCAGCCAACCAGTCCCCTCTGGAAACACCATATATTTT. The chain employs TRBV12-3 or TRBV12-4 and TRBJ1-3; D not certain. This CDR3 spans 15 amino acids. Deletions cut 6 bases from V and 0 bases from J, with 12 bases between.